Listed below are T cell receptor beta chains from one sample, sequenced in a study of T cell repertoires in cytomegalovirus infection. These TCRs are of unknown antigen specificity. TCRdb itself ran the reads through MiXCR, one entry per CDR3 protein. The sample has approximately 280,000 distinct CDR3 sequences, around 20% seen once; the top ten hold roughly a fifth. Sequenced here: cultured PBMCs, sampled from culture after CMV antigen stimulation. The receptors were sampled from a human donor in good health (CMV status not recorded). Some clones in this sample may be carry-over from other donors' samples. The CDR3 runs from the conserved cysteine through the conserved F or W. A D gene is named only where the DNA matches it firmly. Only part of the rows carry a size: once, few, many, or a class if the clone is expanded.

cdr3_length	d_call	v_call	j_call	clone_size	cdr3_aa	cdr3_nt
14	.	TRBV5-8	TRBJ1-2	.	CASSPPGDLGGYTF	TGTGCCAGCAGCCCCCCTGGTGATTTAGGTGGCTACACCTTC
17	TRBD1	TRBV7-9	TRBJ1-2	many	CASSLLGTGAVSYGYTF	TGTGCCAGCAGCCTACTCGGGACAGGGGCCGTGAGCTATGGCTACACCTTC
14	.	TRBV3-1	TRBJ2-2	few	CASSQFGDDGELFF	TGTGCCAGCAGCCAATTTGGGGATGACGGGGAGCTGTTTTTT
16	TRBD2	TRBV5-4	TRBJ2-3	.	CASSQRLAGGTDTQYF	TGTGCCAGCAGCCAACGACTAGCGGGCGGCACAGATACGCAGTATTTT
12	.	TRBV6-5	TRBJ2-1	few	CASRTAQTKQFF	TGTGCCAGCAGAACTGCCCAGACTAAGCAGTTCTTC
12	.	TRBV6-6	TRBJ2-3	.	CAGSSSTDTQYF	TGTGCTGGGAGTTCTAGCACAGATACGCAGTATTTT
18	TRBD2	TRBV6-5	TRBJ2-3	.	CASSRTSGRAGVPDTQYF	TGTGCCAGCAGTCGGACTAGCGGGAGGGCCGGAGTCCCAGATACGCAGTATTTT
14	.	TRBV11-3	TRBJ1-1	many	CASSRGYDNTEAFF	TGTGCCAGCAGCCGGGGGTACGACAACACTGAAGCTTTCTTT
16	TRBD2	TRBV7-3	TRBJ2-1	many	CASSFVAGGPLNEQFF	TGTGCCAGCAGCTTTGTAGCGGGAGGTCCCCTCAATGAGCAGTTCTTC
17	TRBD2	TRBV7-6	TRBJ2-3	many	CASSLGLAGGPEDTQYF	TGTGCCAGCAGCTTAGGACTAGCGGGAGGGCCTGAAGATACGCAGTATTTT
16	TRBD2	TRBV14	TRBJ2-1	once	CASSRFETSGYNEQFF	TGTGCCAGCTCACGATTCGAGACTAGCGGTTACAATGAGCAGTTCTTC
14	.	TRBV7-9	TRBJ2-5	.	CASSPWDHQETQYF	TGTGCCAGCAGCCCATGGGACCACCAAGAGACCCAGTACTTC
18	.	TRBV6-1	TRBJ1-5	.	CASSEFPGAGRSHQPQHF	TGTGCCAGCAGTGAATTCCCCGGGGCAGGGAGATCGCATCAGCCCCAGCATTTT
15	.	TRBV10-2	TRBJ1-3	.	CASTLGASSGNTIYF	TGCGCCAGCACCCTCGGGGCAAGCTCTGGAAACACCATATATTTT
14	.	TRBV27	TRBJ2-7	.	CASSLQGGHDEQYF	TGTGCCAGCAGTCTACAGGGGGGGCATGACGAGCAGTACTTC
18	TRBD2	TRBV12-3/TRBV12-4	TRBJ2-5	.	CASSLNPWGLAGQETQYF	TGTGCCAGCAGTTTAAACCCCTGGGGACTAGCGGGACAAGAGACCCAGTACTTC
12	.	TRBV10-2	TRBJ1-3	.	CASSTTGNTIYF	TGCGCCAGCAGTACAACAGGAAACACCATATATTTT
15	.	TRBV28	TRBJ1-1	few	CASSSPGGSDTEAFF	TGTGCCAGCAGTTCGCCCGGGGGGTCTGACACTGAAGCTTTCTTT
14	.	TRBV28	TRBJ2-7	few	CASSADLIPYEQYF	TGTGCCAGCAGTGCCGACCTTATCCCCTACGAGCAGTACTTC
15	.	TRBV10-3	TRBJ2-3	.	CATQRGQSGTDTQYF	TGTGCCACGCAACGTGGGCAAAGTGGAACAGATACGCAGTATTTT
15	TRBD2	TRBV2	TRBJ2-2	.	CASSEGLAGSGELFF	TGTGCCAGCAGTGAGGGACTAGCGGGAAGCGGGGAGCTGTTTTTT
15	.	TRBV19	TRBJ2-2	.	CASSIFASNTGELFF	TGTGCCAGTAGTATTTTTGCGTCGAACACCGGGGAGCTGTTTTTT
13	.	TRBV12-3/TRBV12-4	TRBJ2-7	.	CASSFKGVYEQYF	TGTGCCAGCAGTTTTAAGGGGGTCTACGAGCAGTACTTC
13	.	TRBV6-6	TRBJ1-1	few	CASRLGADTEAFF	TGTGCCAGCCGGCTGGGTGCGGACACTGAAGCTTTCTTT
13	.	TRBV11-1	TRBJ1-1	many	CASSSYSSSEAFF	TGTGCCAGCAGCTCATATTCCTCATCTGAAGCTTTCTTT
12	.	TRBV12-3/TRBV12-4	TRBJ2-1	.	CASSLDGTPQFF	TGTGCCAGCAGTTTAGACGGGACTCCTCAGTTCTTC
13	TRBD2	TRBV6-2/TRBV6-3	TRBJ2-3	few	CASTGGSSDTQYF	TGTGCCAGCACTGGCGGGAGCTCAGATACGCAGTATTTT
16	.	TRBV15	TRBJ1-2	.	CATSSVGRGIAYGYTF	TGTGCCACCAGCAGTGTAGGAAGGGGGATCGCTTATGGCTACACCTTC
15	.	TRBV7-6	TRBJ1-3	few	CASSLGLRSGNTIYF	TGTGCCAGCAGCTTAGGACTCCGGAGTGGAAACACCATATATTTT
15	TRBD2	TRBV20-1	TRBJ2-1	.	CSARPLAEAFNEQFF	TGCAGTGCTCGACCCCTAGCGGAGGCCTTCAATGAGCAGTTCTTC
16	.	TRBV24-1	TRBJ2-2	few	CATSDLGGQNTGELFF	TGTGCCACCAGTGATTTGGGGGGGCAGAACACCGGGGAGCTGTTTTTT
15	.	TRBV14	TRBJ1-6	.	CASSQVARAPSPLHF	TGTGCCAGCAGCCAAGTTGCAAGGGCCCCTTCACCCCTCCACTTT
18	TRBD2	TRBV15	TRBJ2-1	.	CATSRGLAGATTNNEQFF	TGTGCCACCAGCCGGGGACTAGCGGGAGCGACTACTAACAATGAGCAGTTCTTC
15	TRBD1	TRBV14	TRBJ1-1	.	CASSHRTGLNTEAFF	TGTGCCAGCAGCCACAGGACAGGGCTGAACACTGAAGCTTTCTTT
18	.	TRBV7-2	TRBJ2-1	many	CASSPRGGWLEVLNEQFF	TGTGCCAGCAGCCCTAGGGGTGGATGGCTAGAGGTTTTAAATGAGCAGTTCTTC
16	.	TRBV5-4	TRBJ2-5	.	CASSLGNVRDGETQYF	TGTGCCAGCAGCTTGGGAAATGTCAGGGACGGGGAGACCCAGTACTTC
16	.	TRBV6-5	TRBJ2-7	many	CASSSPKLAGLAEQYF	TGTGCCAGCAGTTCCCCCAAGTTGGCAGGGCTTGCCGAGCAGTACTTC
16	.	TRBV7-2	TRBJ2-2	many	CASSLNPGRLAGELFF	TGTGCCAGCAGCCTTAACCCCGGTAGATTGGCCGGGGAGCTGTTTTTT
15	TRBD2	TRBV24-1	TRBJ2-1	.	CATTGTSGIYNEQFF	TGTGCCACCACCGGGACTAGCGGAATTTACAATGAGCAGTTCTTC
13	.	TRBV30	TRBJ2-2	.	CAWSGHFTGELFF	TGTGCCTGGAGTGGACATTTCACCGGGGAGCTGTTTTTT
16	.	TRBV19	TRBJ2-3	many	CASRNFPGRTADTQYF	TGTGCCAGTAGGAACTTCCCAGGTAGAACAGCGGATACGCAGTATTTT
17	TRBD2	TRBV7-2	TRBJ2-4	.	CASSETSGLGGENIQYF	TGTGCCAGCAGCGAGACTAGCGGGCTGGGAGGCGAAAACATTCAGTACTTC
12	.	TRBV6-6	TRBJ1-4	.	CASSYPDEKLFF	TGTGCCAGCAGCTATCCGGATGAAAAACTGTTTTTT
12	.	TRBV10-3	TRBJ1-2	few	CAISGQSYGYTF	TGTGCCATCAGTGGACAATCCTATGGCTACACCTTC
15	.	TRBV20-1	TRBJ1-2	.	CSANLRGTGYYGYTF	TGCAGTGCCAACCTCCGGGGGACCGGTTACTATGGCTACACCTTC
16	TRBD1	TRBV4-1	TRBJ1-4	few	CASSQANQGAAEKLFF	TGCGCCAGCAGCCAAGCCAATCAGGGGGCCGCAGAAAAACTGTTTTTT
16	TRBD2	TRBV7-9	TRBJ2-1	many	CASSPWSSGSLREQFF	TGTGCCAGCAGCCCCTGGAGTAGCGGGAGTTTACGCGAGCAGTTCTTC
15	.	TRBV10-3	TRBJ1-2	.	CATDDPGHFNYGYTF	TGTGCCACCGACGACCCGGGACACTTTAACTATGGCTACACCTTC
13	.	TRBV27	TRBJ2-3	.	CASSLRRGDTQYF	TGTGCCAGCAGCTTGCGCCGAGGAGATACGCAGTATTTT
14	.	TRBV24-1	TRBJ2-1	.	CATSDRAGGDEQFF	TGTGCCACCAGTGATAGAGCGGGTGGCGATGAGCAGTTCTTC
15	.	TRBV7-2	TRBJ1-4	many	CASSLSGFQNEKLFF	TGTGCCAGCAGCTTATCGGGGTTCCAGAATGAAAAACTGTTTTTT
13	.	TRBV6-2/TRBV6-3	TRBJ1-1	.	CASSYSGTVEAFF	TGTGCCAGCAGTTACTCAGGGACGGTTGAAGCTTTCTTT
17	TRBD1	TRBV6-2/TRBV6-3	TRBJ1-1	.	CASAVTRGSSMNTEAFF	TGTGCCAGCGCCGTCACCAGGGGGTCCTCCATGAACACTGAAGCTTTCTTT
14	TRBD1	TRBV20-1	TRBJ1-1	few	CSAWDRGIDTEAFF	TGCAGTGCTTGGGACAGGGGAATTGACACTGAAGCTTTCTTT
15	TRBD2	TRBV20-1	TRBJ2-1	few	CSARDPAGGGNEQFF	TGCAGTGCTAGAGATCCCGCGGGAGGCGGCAATGAGCAGTTCTTC
14	TRBD1	TRBV19	TRBJ2-7	many	CASSIEPGGYEQYF	TGTGCCAGTAGTATAGAACCAGGGGGCTACGAGCAGTACTTC
16	TRBD2	TRBV6-1	TRBJ2-1	few	CASSSALAGVYNEQFF	TGTGCCAGCAGCTCCGCCTTAGCGGGAGTCTACAATGAGCAGTTCTTC
16	.	TRBV6-2/TRBV6-3	TRBJ2-3	few	CASSWGLASSTDTQYF	TGTGCCAGCAGTTGGGGGCTAGCTTCGAGCACAGATACGCAGTATTTT